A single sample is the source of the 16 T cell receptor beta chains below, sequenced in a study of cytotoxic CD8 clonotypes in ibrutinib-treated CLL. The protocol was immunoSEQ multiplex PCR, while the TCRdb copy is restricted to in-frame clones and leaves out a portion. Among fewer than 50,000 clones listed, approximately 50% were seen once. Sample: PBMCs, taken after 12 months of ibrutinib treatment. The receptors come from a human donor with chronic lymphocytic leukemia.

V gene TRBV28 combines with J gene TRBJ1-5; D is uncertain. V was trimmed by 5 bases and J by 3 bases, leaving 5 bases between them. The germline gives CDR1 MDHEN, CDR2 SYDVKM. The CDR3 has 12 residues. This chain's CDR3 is CASSASNQPQHF. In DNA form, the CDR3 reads TGTGCCAGCAGTGCCTCCAATCAGCCCCAGCATTTT.

CDR3 DNA sequence: TGTGCCAGCAGCGCACGAAACTATGGCTACACCTTC. It specifies CASSARNYGYTF. J is TRBJ1-2 and V is TRBV11-2; D gene uncertain. This CDR3 contains 12 residues. Germline V gene sequence: CDR1 SGHAT, CDR2 FQNNGV. V was shortened by 5 bases and J by 2 bases, with 6 bases between the two germline ends.

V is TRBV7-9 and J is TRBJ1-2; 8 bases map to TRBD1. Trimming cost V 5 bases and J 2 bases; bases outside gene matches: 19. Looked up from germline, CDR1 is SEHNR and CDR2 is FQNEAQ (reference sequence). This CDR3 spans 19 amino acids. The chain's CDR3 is CASSNLGPGGLPLNYGYTF. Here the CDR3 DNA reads TGTGCCAGCAGCAACCTTGGTCCAGGGGGCCTACCCCTAAACTATGGCTACACCTTC.

This CDR3 reads CASSFNARGGQYF. CDR3 nucleotide sequence: TGTGCCAGCAGCTTTAACGCGCGCGGGGGGCAGTACTTC. The J gene is TRBJ2-7, the V gene TRBV11-2; 7 nucleotides align to TRBD2. Germline CDR1 is SGHAT and CDR2 is FQNNGV. Trimming took 3 bases from V and 9 from J; bases not matched to a gene: 8. This CDR3 region has 13 residues. The full variable domain, in which reference TRBV11-2 and TRBJ2-7 provide the parts outside the CDR3, is EAGVAQSPRYKIIEKRQSVAFWCNPISGHATLYWYQQILGQGPKLLIQFQNNGVVDDSQLPKDRFSAERLKGVDSTLKIQPAKLEDSAVYLCASSFNARGGQYFGPGTRLTVT.

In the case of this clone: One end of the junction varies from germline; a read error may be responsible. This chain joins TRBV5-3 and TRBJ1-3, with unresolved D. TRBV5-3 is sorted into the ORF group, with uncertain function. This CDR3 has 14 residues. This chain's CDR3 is CASSFGRTGNTIYF. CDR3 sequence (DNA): TGTGCCAGCAGCTTCGGAAGAACTGGAAACACCATATATTTT.

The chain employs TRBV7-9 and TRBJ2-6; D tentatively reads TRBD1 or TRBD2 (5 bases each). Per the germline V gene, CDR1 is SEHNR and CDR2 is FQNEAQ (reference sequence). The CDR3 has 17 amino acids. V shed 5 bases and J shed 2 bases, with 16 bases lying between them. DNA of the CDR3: TGTGCCAGCAGCACACAAGGGACGGTTCCTGGGGCCAACGTCCTGACTTTC. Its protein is CASSTQGTVPGANVLTF.

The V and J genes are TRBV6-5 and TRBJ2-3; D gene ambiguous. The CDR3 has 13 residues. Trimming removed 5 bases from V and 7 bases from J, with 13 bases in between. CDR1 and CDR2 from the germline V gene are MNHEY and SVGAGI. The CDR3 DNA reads TGTGCCAGCAGTCGCCCGGAAGGGTATACGCAGTATTTT. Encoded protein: CASSRPEGYTQYF.

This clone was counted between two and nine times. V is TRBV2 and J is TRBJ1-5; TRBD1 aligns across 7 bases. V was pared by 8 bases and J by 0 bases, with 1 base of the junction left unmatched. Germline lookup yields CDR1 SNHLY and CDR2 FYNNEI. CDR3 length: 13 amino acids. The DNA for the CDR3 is TGTGCCAGCGACAGGGATAGCAATCAGCCCCAGCATTTT. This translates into CASDRDSNQPQHF.

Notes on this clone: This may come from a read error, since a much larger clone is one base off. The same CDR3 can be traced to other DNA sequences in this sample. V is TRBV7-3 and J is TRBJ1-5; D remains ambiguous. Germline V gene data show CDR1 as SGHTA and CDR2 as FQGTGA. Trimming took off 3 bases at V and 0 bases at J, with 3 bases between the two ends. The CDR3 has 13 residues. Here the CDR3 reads CASSLDSNQPQHF. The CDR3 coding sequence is TGTGCCAGCAGCTTGGATAGCAATCAGCCCCAGCATTTT.

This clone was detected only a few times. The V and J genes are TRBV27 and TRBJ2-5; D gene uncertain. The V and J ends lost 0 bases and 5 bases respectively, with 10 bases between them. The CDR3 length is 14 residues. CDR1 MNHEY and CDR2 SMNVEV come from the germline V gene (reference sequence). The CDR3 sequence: CASSLSRARETQYF. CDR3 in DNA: TGTGCCAGCAGTTTATCCCGGGCGAGGGAGACCCAGTACTTC.

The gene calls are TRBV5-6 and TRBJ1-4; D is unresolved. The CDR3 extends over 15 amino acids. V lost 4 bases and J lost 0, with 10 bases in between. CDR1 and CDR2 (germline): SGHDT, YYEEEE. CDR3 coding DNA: TGTGCCAGCAGCCGCGGTCCTGCAACTAATGAAAAACTGTTTTTT. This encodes CASSRGPATNEKLFF. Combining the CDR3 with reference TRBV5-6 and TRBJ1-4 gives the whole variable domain DAGVTQSPTHLIKTRGQQVTLRCSPKSGHDTVSWYQQALGQGPQFIFQYYEEEERQRGNFPDRFSGHQFPNYSSELNVNALLLGDSALYLCASSRGPATNEKLFFGSGTQLSVL.

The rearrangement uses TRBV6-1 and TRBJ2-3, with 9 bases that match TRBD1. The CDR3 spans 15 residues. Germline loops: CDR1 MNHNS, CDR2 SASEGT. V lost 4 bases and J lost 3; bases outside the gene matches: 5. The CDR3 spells CASSARTGETDTQYF. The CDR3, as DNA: TGTGCCAGCAGTGCACGGACAGGGGAGACAGATACGCAGTATTTT.

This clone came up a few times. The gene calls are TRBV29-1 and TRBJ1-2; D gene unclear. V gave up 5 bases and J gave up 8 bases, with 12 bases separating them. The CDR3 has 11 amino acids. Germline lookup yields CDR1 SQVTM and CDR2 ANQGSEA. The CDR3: CSVWEVGGYTF. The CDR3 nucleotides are TGCAGCGTTTGGGAAGTGGGCGGCTACACCTTC.

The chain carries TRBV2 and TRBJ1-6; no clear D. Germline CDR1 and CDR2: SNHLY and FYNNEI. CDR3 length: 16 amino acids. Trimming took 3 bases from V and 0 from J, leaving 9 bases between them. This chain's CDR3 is CASSDRRSSYNSPLHF. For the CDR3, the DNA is TGTGCCAGCAGTGATAGGAGAAGCTCCTATAATTCACCCCTCCACTTT. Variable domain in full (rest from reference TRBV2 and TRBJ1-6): EPEVTQTPSHQVTQMGQEVILRCVPISNHLYFYWYRQILGQKVEFLVSFYNNEISEKSEIFDDQFSVERPDGSNFTLKIRSTKLEDSAMYFCASSDRRSSYNSPLHFGNGTRLTVT.

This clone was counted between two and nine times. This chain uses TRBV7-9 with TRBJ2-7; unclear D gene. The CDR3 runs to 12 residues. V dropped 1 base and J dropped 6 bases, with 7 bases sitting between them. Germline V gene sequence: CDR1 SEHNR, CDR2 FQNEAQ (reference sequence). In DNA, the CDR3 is TGTGCCAGCAGCTTAGAAGGGCGCGAGCAGTACTTC. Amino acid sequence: CASSLEGREQYF.

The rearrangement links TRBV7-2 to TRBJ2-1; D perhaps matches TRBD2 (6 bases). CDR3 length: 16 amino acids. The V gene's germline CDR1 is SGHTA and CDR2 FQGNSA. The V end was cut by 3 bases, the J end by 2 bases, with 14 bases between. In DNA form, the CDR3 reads TGTGCCAGCAGCTTTGATGCAGCGGGTGCCTACAATGAGCAGTTCTTC. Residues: CASSFDAAGAYNEQFF.